This paragraph reports one T cell receptor (beta chain). Its target is not known. This record comes from a study of blood T cells in healthy people across ages. The CDR3 sequence is 13 residues long. V gave up 3 bases and J gave up 5 bases, with 11 bases separating them. The germline V gene has CDR1 SGDLS and CDR2 YYNGEE. Each sample gave at least 6.5 million isolated PBMCs. Study-wide results and limits: Across the age range, TCR beta diversity per million T cells fell in a roughly linear way. Researchers report that TCR beta diversity correlated strongly with naive T cell percentage. Underestimates were what the diversity estimates from one million T cells were considered to be.

Sample-barcoded 5' priming and a J-beta primer mix drove a second PCR of 7 to 11 cycles. TCRdb passed the 5' RACE reads through MiXCR, listing each CDR3 protein once. The sample includes over 1,500,000 distinct CDR3 sequences, roughly 50% of them seen just once. J is TRBJ1-2 and V is TRBV9; D is possibly TRBD1 (5 bases). Sequencing input: blood. This TCR came from a middle-aged woman in good health. The CDR3 loop is CASSATPGYGYTF. The DNA of the CDR3 is TGTGCCAGCAGCGCGACCCCAGGGTATGGCTACACCTTC. The variable domain in full, completed from reference TRBV9 and TRBJ1-2, reads DSGVTQTPKHLITATGQRVTLRCSPRSGDLSVYWYQQSLDQGLQFLIQYYNGEERAKGNILERFSAQQFPDLHSELNLSSLELGDSALYFCASSATPGYGYTFGSGTRLTVV.